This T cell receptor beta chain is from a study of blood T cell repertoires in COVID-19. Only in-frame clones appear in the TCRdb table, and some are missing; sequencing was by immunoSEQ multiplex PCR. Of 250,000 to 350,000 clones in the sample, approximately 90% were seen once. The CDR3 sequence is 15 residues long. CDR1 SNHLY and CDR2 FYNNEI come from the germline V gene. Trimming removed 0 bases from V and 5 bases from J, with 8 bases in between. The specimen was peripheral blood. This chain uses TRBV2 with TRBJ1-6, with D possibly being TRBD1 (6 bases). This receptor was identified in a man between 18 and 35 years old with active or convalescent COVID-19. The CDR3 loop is CASSEAWTDNSPLHF. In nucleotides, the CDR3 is TGTGCCAGCAGTGAAGCTTGGACAGATAATTCACCCCTCCACTTT.